This T cell receptor beta chain was profiled in a study of shared clonotypes between healthy human individuals. Study-level findings and limits: Shared clonotypes: about 4.6% naive CD4, roughly 3.5% naive CD8, less than 2.5% memory CD4, 0.4% to 0.5% memory CD8.

Only one count was recorded for this clone. Its antigen remains unidentified. Germline V gene data show CDR1 as SGHTA and CDR2 as FQGNSA. This CDR3 is 15 amino acids long. V lost 1 base, J lost 0 bases, and 7 bases lay in between. Replicate sorted-subset PCRs were loaded with around 220 ng DNA, approximately 31,000 T cell genomes. Assay: immunoSEQ multiplex PCR; the TCRdb copy retains only in-frame clones and omits some. Of fewer than 2.5 million clones listed, over 85% are singletons. Every donor was a Caucasian adult from Nashville, Tennessee. Researchers partitioned CD4+ cells into CD45RA+ naive and CD45RA-negative memory subsets.

Sequencing was carried out using naive CD4+ T cells from PBMCs. Subset: CD45RA+ positively selected. The receptor comes from a man between 18 and 35 years old in good health. Some clones in this sample may be carry-over from other donors' samples. This chain uses TRBV7-2 with TRBJ1-5; D perhaps matches TRBD1 (6 bases). The chain's CDR3 is CASSLVDSSNQPQHF. CDR3 DNA: TGTGCCAGCAGCTTAGTGGACAGTAGCAATCAGCCCCAGCATTTT.